This T cell receptor (beta chain) was found in a study of T cell repertoires in cytomegalovirus infection. Study information: CMV infection together with matching HLA type was indicated by public TCR beta signatures. Study findings and constraints: Clonotypes of TCR beta that were HLA-C-restricted and CMV-specific dominated the ex vivo response.

Deletions cut 5 bases from V and 2 bases from J, with 12 bases between. The CDR3 has 14 amino acids. One entry per CDR3 protein results from TCRdb running MiXCR on the reads. The table lists 450,000 to 600,000 distinct CDR3 sequences, approximately 11% of them singletons. This clonotype was recorded many times. What it recognizes is unknown. The sequencing sample was made of PBMCs. The chain links TRBV12-3 or TRBV12-4 to TRBJ1-2, with no clear D. This TCR came from a human donor in good health (CMV status not recorded). Some clones in this sample may be carry-over from other donors' samples. The CDR3 spells CASSLLTENYGYTF. The CDR3 DNA sequence: TGTGCCAGCAGTCTCCTGACCGAAAACTATGGCTACACCTTC.